This TCR beta chain appears in the sequencing data of a study of blood T cell repertoires in COVID-19. About the study: Acute and convalescent COVID-19 samples came from the United States, Italy and Spain. Sample material is recorded as cDNA or gDNA derived from T cells, B-cell-depleted T cells, or PBMCs.

This CDR3 comprises 14 residues. Germline lookup yields CDR1 SGDLS and CDR2 YYNGEE. Trimming shortened V by 3 bases and J by 5 bases, and 12 bases separated the two germline ends. TCRdb's table, derived via immunoSEQ multiplex PCR, lists solely in-frame clones and lacks some. In the table there are around 480,000 clones, 70% to 90% of which are singletons. Seattle patient enrollment occurred during active infection, with longitudinal follow-up thereafter. V is TRBV9 and J is TRBJ1-5; the D gene is possibly TRBD1 (5 bases). This TCR derives from a woman in her 50s with COVID-19, enrolled during active disease. The sequencing input was peripheral blood. The CDR3 loop reads CASSAQLQDQPQHF. In DNA, the CDR3 is TGTGCCAGCAGCGCTCAACTACAGGATCAGCCCCAGCATTTT. Variable domain in full (rest from reference TRBV9 and TRBJ1-5): DSGVTQTPKHLITATGQRVTLRCSPRSGDLSVYWYQQSLDQGLQFLIQYYNGEERAKGNILERFSAQQFPDLHSELNLSSLELGDSALYFCASSAQLQDQPQHFGDGTRLSIL.